This is a list of T cell receptor beta chains from one sample in a study of CD8 T cells in Susac syndrome. TCRdb reprocessed the immunoSEQ multiplex PCR reads via MiXCR and lists one record per CDR3 protein. The sample yields 330,000 or so distinct CDR3 sequences, around 91% seen once. Input material: CD8+ T cells from PBMCs. The receptors were gathered from a human donor with multiple sclerosis. The conserved cysteine and the conserved F or W are not part of the CDR3 here.

V gene: TRBV30
J gene: TRBJ1-2
CDR3 protein: AWSVWGQAYGYT

V gene: TRBV5-1
J gene: TRBJ1-1
CDR3 protein: ASSQRARSSIMNTEAF

V gene: TRBV20-1
J gene: TRBJ1-2
CDR3 protein: STWRQVYYGYT

V gene: TRBV25-1
J gene: TRBJ2-2
CDR3 protein: ASSDLLTGELF

V gene: TRBV7-2
J gene: TRBJ2-1
CDR3 protein: ASKASGSYNEQF

V gene: TRBV4-3
J gene: TRBJ1-6
CDR3 protein: ASSQDNLPNSPLH

V gene: TRBV2
J gene: TRBJ2-1
CDR3 protein: ASSVIGTSGSNEQF

V gene: TRBV10-3
J gene: TRBJ2-5
CDR3 protein: ATMNHAGEGQETQY

V gene: TRBV12-5
J gene: TRBJ2-5
CDR3 protein: ASGSGTGVEAQY

V gene: TRBV10-2
J gene: TRBJ2-1
CDR3 protein: ASSDATGTSGINEQF

V gene: TRBV9
J gene: TRBJ2-6
CDR3 protein: ASSVVASGANVLT

V gene: TRBV24-1
J gene: TRBJ1-1
CDR3 protein: ATMDLMNTEAF

V gene: TRBV9
J gene: TRBJ1-5
CDR3 protein: ASSVADGQPQH

V gene: TRBV28
J gene: TRBJ2-5
CDR3 protein: ASRSLGTQY

V gene: TRBV19
J gene: TRBJ1-2
CDR3 protein: ASSTYTGTLGGYT

V gene: TRBV5-1
J gene: TRBJ2-3
CDR3 protein: ASSSKDDYTQY

V gene: TRBV5-4
J gene: TRBJ2-2
CDR3 protein: ASSPLPGGGTTGELF

V gene: TRBV19
J gene: TRBJ2-7
CDR3 protein: ASSPPARGTLGTYEQY

V gene: TRBV4-1
J gene: TRBJ2-7
CDR3 protein: ASSQDEAYEQY

V gene: TRBV7-8
J gene: TRBJ2-5
CDR3 protein: ASRITETQY

V gene: TRBV3-1
J gene: TRBJ2-1
CDR3 protein: ASSQDSPAGTSGRIGEQF

V gene: TRBV3-1
J gene: TRBJ2-5
CDR3 protein: ASSPGTAFAGGETQY

V gene: TRBV11-3
J gene: TRBJ2-3
CDR3 protein: ASSFASGGLLDTQY

V gene: TRBV7-9
J gene: TRBJ1-1
CDR3 protein: ASSPRTGTNTEAF

V gene: TRBV7-6
J gene: TRBJ2-7
CDR3 protein: ASSTGQNYEQY

V gene: TRBV15
J gene: TRBJ2-1
CDR3 protein: ATSSADSYNEQF

V gene: TRBV27
J gene: TRBJ2-1
CDR3 protein: ASSPGGLLGEQF

V gene: TRBV5-1
J gene: TRBJ2-1
CDR3 protein: ASSLAGLAGGLYSYNEQF

V gene: TRBV29-1
J gene: TRBJ2-7
CDR3 protein: SVDQGPYEQY

V gene: TRBV6-2/TRBV6-3
J gene: TRBJ1-5
CDR3 protein: ASSYGPRTSQPQH

V gene: TRBV20-1
J gene: TRBJ2-1
CDR3 protein: SAPGGGTESYNEQF

V gene: TRBV28
J gene: TRBJ1-1
CDR3 protein: ASSLVQGNTEAF

V gene: TRBV9
J gene: TRBJ2-7
CDR3 protein: ASSVNAALGSYEQY

V gene: TRBV7-9
J gene: TRBJ1-3
CDR3 protein: ASRTDSRSGNTIY

V gene: TRBV6-2/TRBV6-3
J gene: TRBJ2-7
CDR3 protein: ASTVRDSYEQY

V gene: TRBV20-1
J gene: TRBJ2-7
CDR3 protein: SATPSRVAHEQY

V gene: TRBV4-3
J gene: TRBJ2-1
CDR3 protein: ASSQDDRGTGNEQF

V gene: TRBV7-9
J gene: TRBJ2-2
CDR3 protein: ASLGTPASGELF

V gene: TRBV19
J gene: TRBJ1-5
CDR3 protein: ASQTGGQPQH